One T cell receptor beta chain is described in this entry. The antigen is unknown. The source of the sample is a study of shared clonotypes between healthy human individuals. Findings of the study overall: Around 5.3% of naive CD4 clonotypes were shared across several donors.

The CDR3 has 15 residues. The V and J ends lost 4 bases and 5 bases, in that order; junction bases with no gene match: 12. The germline V gene encodes CDR1 SGDLS and CDR2 YYNGEE. Produced via immunoSEQ multiplex PCR; TCRdb's table is partial and in-frame only. Among 2 million to 2.5 million clones listed, just under 95% were seen once. The receptor was isolated from a young man in good health. Some clones in this sample may be carry-over from other donors' samples. The rearrangement joins TRBV9 to TRBJ2-7; 7 nucleotides line up with TRBD1. Source material: naive CD4+ T cells from PBMCs. Subset noted: CD45RA+ positively selected. CDR3 amino acids: CASSPGQPRWDEQYF. The CDR3 nucleotides read TGTGCCAGCAGCCCGGGACAGCCCCGGTGGGACGAGCAGTACTTC.